This T cell receptor beta chain originates from a study of blood T cell repertoires in COVID-19. About the research overall: Samples representing acute and convalescent COVID-19 were sourced from the United States, Italy and Spain. In each case, the material was cDNA or gDNA derived from T cells, B-cell-depleted T cells, or PBMCs.

Using immunoSEQ multiplex PCR, the repertoire was profiled, and TCRdb retains in-frame clones only, with some absent. The sample consists of under 200,000 clones, approximately 87% of them appearing once. CDR1 and CDR2 from the germline V gene are MGHRA and YSYEKL. The CDR3 covers 15 residues. Between the trimmed V and J ends, which lost 4 bases and 0 bases, there was a span of 13 bases. Sequencing was performed on peripheral blood. V gene TRBV4-1 combines with J gene TRBJ2-7; no definite D call. This sequence originates from a man in his forties with active or convalescent COVID-19. The DNA of the CDR3 is TGCGCCAGCAGCCTTACCGACACCTCCTCCTACGAGCAGTACTTC. This encodes CASSLTDTSSYEQYF.